Following are 17 T cell receptor beta chains from one sample sequenced in a study of CD8 T cells in Susac syndrome. Random hexamers were used to reverse transcribe 0.5 to 1 ug of RNA. TCRdb re-called the immunoSEQ multiplex PCR reads with MiXCR, one entry per CDR3 protein. The repertoire includes fewer than 350,000 distinct CDR3 sequences, about 90% of them detected once, and more than 0.06% sits in the top ten. Input material: CD4+ T cells from PBMCs. These receptors came from a human donor with multiple sclerosis.

The CDR3 sequence is CASSLGRVLETQYF. The CDR3 region has the DNA TGTGCCAGCAGCTTAGGTCGGGTATTGGAGACCCAGTACTTC. The genes are TRBV7-2 and TRBJ2-5; D not certain. CDR1 SGHTA and CDR2 FQGNSA come from the germline V gene. This CDR3 is built from 14 residues. The V end was cut by 1 base, the J end by 5 bases, with 11 bases between.

V and J are TRBV20-1 and TRBJ1-1, with a tentative D call TRBD1 (5 bases). CDR1 and CDR2 from the germline V gene are DFQATT and SNEGSKA (reference sequence). Trimming shortened V by 4 bases and J by 2 bases, and 11 bases separated the two germline ends. This CDR3 has 13 residues. CDR3 residues: CSAIGGGNTEAFF. Written as DNA, the CDR3 is TGCAGTGCTATTGGGGGAGGTAACACTGAAGCTTTCTTT.

This chain connects TRBV20-1 to TRBJ2-3; TRBD2 might be the D (6 bases). This CDR3 comprises 12 residues. Trimming left V 6 bases short and J 6 bases short, with 13 bases between. CDR1 DFQATT and CDR2 SNEGSKA come from the germline V gene (reference sequence). The CDR3 reads CSAPGASDTQYF. The CDR3 DNA sequence: TGCAGTGCCCCGGGAGCGTCTGATACGCAGTATTTT.

The chain recombines TRBV7-2 with TRBJ1-1, with D possibly matching TRBD1 (6 bases). V lost 5 bases and J 10 bases, leaving 11 bases between the germline ends. The CDR3 has 11 amino acids. The germline V gene encodes CDR1 SGHTA and CDR2 FQGNSA. In DNA, the CDR3 is TGTGCCAGCAGCCAACAGGGTATAGCTTTCTTT. Translating it yields CASSQQGIAFF.

The table lists this clonotype with a count of one. V gene TRBV7-6 combines with J gene TRBJ1-4, with D unresolved. CDR3 size: 14 residues. V was pared by 5 bases and J by 6 bases, with 13 bases between. Germline loops: CDR1 SGHVS, CDR2 FNYEAQ. The CDR3: CASSPEVSDEKLFF. The CDR3 nucleotides are TGTGCCAGCAGCCCCGAGGTATCGGATGAAAAACTGTTTTTT.

The chain carries TRBV5-1 and TRBJ1-6, with 8 bases identical to TRBD1. Germline lookup yields CDR1 SGHRS and CDR2 YFSETQ. V dropped 4 bases and J dropped 8; count of bases not matched to a gene: 8. The CDR3 is 15 residues long. The CDR3 region has the DNA TGCGCCAGCAGCATAAGACAGGGGAACCATTCACCCCTCCACTTT. This translates into CASSIRQGNHSPLHF.

The chain combines TRBV5-1 with TRBJ2-6, with D tentatively TRBD1 (5 bases). CDR3 length equals 17 residues. Germline V gene data show CDR1 as SGHRS and CDR2 as YFSETQ. V shed 3 bases and J shed 0 bases, with 13 bases lying between them. The CDR3 spells CASSSRQPPSGANVLTF. CDR3 nucleotides: TGCGCCAGCAGCTCTCGACAGCCTCCCTCTGGGGCCAACGTCCTGACTTTC.

This chain links TRBV30 with TRBJ1-4; weak D call: TRBD1 (6 bases). The V and J ends lost 5 bases and 8 bases respectively, with 18 bases between them. The CDR3 has 14 residues. Germline V gene sequence: CDR1 GTSNPN, CDR2 SVGIG (reference sequence). This CDR3 is CAWSLVGAREKLFF. CDR3 DNA sequence: TGTGCCTGGTCCCTGGTGGGGGCGAGGGAAAAACTGTTTTTT.

Only one count was recorded for this clonotype. The chain has TRBV12-3 or TRBV12-4 and TRBJ1-2; 7 bases line up with TRBD1. CDR3 length equals 14 residues. With 6 bases clipped from V and 4 bases from J, the junction kept 8 bases outside the gene matches. The CDR3 DNA sequence: TGTGCCAGCAGAACAGGGGCCACATCCTATGGCTACACCTTC. Protein product: CASRTGATSYGYTF.

V usage is TRBV27 and J usage is TRBJ2-3; 8 positions agree with TRBD1. From germline, CDR1 is MNHEY and CDR2 SMNVEV (reference sequence). J was trimmed by 3 bases and V by 6 bases; bases with no gene match: 5. This CDR3 is built from 14 residues. In nucleotides, the CDR3 is TGTGCCAGCAGAAAGCAGGGGGCAACAGATACGCAGTATTTT. It is translated as CASRKQGATDTQYF.

The genes are TRBV12-3 or TRBV12-4 and TRBJ2-2; 7 nucleotides line up with TRBD2. V lost 4 bases and J lost 8; bases outside the gene matches: 4. This CDR3 spans 13 amino acids. The CDR3 reads CASSSGGGGELFF. DNA of the CDR3: TGTGCCAGCAGTTCCGGGGGAGGGGGGGAGCTGTTTTTT.

The rearrangement joins TRBV20-1 to TRBJ2-5; a possible D gene is TRBD2 (6 bases). V was clipped by 1 base and J by 4 bases, with 13 bases between them. The CDR3 is 14 amino acids. Per the germline V gene, CDR1 is DFQATT and CDR2 is SNEGSKA (reference sequence). This chain's CDR3 is CSARAPGAGETQYF. The CDR3 DNA reads as TGCAGTGCTAGAGCCCCAGGAGCGGGAGAGACCCAGTACTTC.

The rearrangement links TRBV6-1 to TRBJ1-2; D call uncertain. The CDR3 is 14 residues long. Germline CDR1 MNHNS, CDR2 SASEGT. Trimming cost V 3 bases and J 2 bases, with 10 bases left between them. Here the CDR3 reads CASSEQAPNYGYTF. As DNA, the CDR3 is TGTGCCAGCAGTGAGCAGGCTCCCAACTATGGCTACACCTTC.

The chain joins TRBV12-3 or TRBV12-4 to TRBJ1-2, with 7 bases matching TRBD1. After removal of 6 bases from V and 4 bases from J, the junction contained 8 bases not matched to a gene. This CDR3 is 14 amino acids long. CDR3 protein: CASSITGTVYGYTF. Here the CDR3 DNA reads TGTGCCAGCAGCATCACCGGGACAGTCTATGGCTACACCTTC.

The rearrangement uses TRBV19 and TRBJ2-5; 10 positions match TRBD1. The ends lost 5 bases at V and 7 bases at J; junction bases unmatched: 4. Germline V lookup: CDR1 LNHDA, CDR2 SQIVND (reference sequence). The CDR3 spans 13 residues. CDR3 loop: CASSWDRGGTQYF. The CDR3 bases are TGTGCCAGTAGTTGGGACAGGGGAGGGACCCAGTACTTC.

This clonotype occurred once. DNA for the CDR3: TGTGCCAGCAGCTTAGATACCACGGGGGGCTACACCTTC. This codes for CASSLDTTGGYTF. J is TRBJ1-2 and V is TRBV7-9; D is ambiguous. The germline CDR1 and CDR2 sequences are SEHNR and FQNEAQ (reference sequence). Trimming removed 1 base at V and 8 bases at J, with 11 bases between. CDR3 size: 13 residues.

The rearrangement uses TRBV20-1 and TRBJ2-7, with D perhaps matching TRBD2 (5 bases). V was shortened by 3 bases and J by 2 bases, with 17 bases between the two germline ends. The V gene's germline CDR1 is DFQATT and CDR2 SNEGSKA (reference sequence). This CDR3 has 15 amino acids. CDR3 nucleotides: TGCAGTGCTAGGCCCGGCGGGCGGGCACCCTACGAGCAGTACTTC. As protein: CSARPGGRAPYEQYF.